The clone carrying this T cell receptor beta chain has a handful of counts. Sample time point: newly diagnosed GD, antithyroid drugs for less than 3 months. PBMC RNA was the source of the TCR library. The germline CDR1 and CDR2 sequences are LNHNV and YYDKDF (reference sequence). The CDR3 is 18 amino acids. V lost 2 bases and J 3 bases, leaving 22 bases between the germline ends. In building TCR beta libraries, iRepertoire HTBI primers were used together with Arm-PCR of CDR3 regions. MiXCR was run by TCRdb on the multiplex PCR reads, yielding one entry per CDR3 protein. The sample comprises a few hundred thousand distinct CDR3 sequences, approximately 16% of which are singletons, and approximately 7.8% rests with the top ten. This record belongs to a study of regulatory T cells in long-lasting Graves disease. This same sample was also taken into another study, of T cells in Graves' hyperthyroidism and ophthalmopathy.

Material: peripheral blood mononuclear cells (PBMCs), obtained at new diagnosis, from a patient treated with antithyroid drugs. The origin of this receptor is a woman between 35 and 50 years old with Graves disease. The rearrangement links TRBV15 to TRBJ2-5; TRBD1 is a possible D gene (6 bases). CDR3 nucleotide sequence: TGTGCCACCAGCAGATCCCCAGGGGCGACAGGACGGGAAGAGACCCAGTACTTC. Protein: CATSRSPGATGREETQYF.